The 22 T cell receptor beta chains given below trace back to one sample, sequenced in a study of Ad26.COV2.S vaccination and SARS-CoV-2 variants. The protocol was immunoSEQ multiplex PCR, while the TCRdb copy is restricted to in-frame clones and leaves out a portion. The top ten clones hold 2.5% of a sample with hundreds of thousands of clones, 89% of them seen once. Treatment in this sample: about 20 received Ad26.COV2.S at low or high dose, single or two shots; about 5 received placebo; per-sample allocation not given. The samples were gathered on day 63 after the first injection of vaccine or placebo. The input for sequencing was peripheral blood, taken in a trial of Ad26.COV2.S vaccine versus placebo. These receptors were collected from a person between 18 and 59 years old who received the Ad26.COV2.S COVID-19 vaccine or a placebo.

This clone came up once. DNA of the CDR3: TGTGCCAGCAGTTCCTTGGGGGTCTATGGCTACACCTTC. It encodes CASSSLGVYGYTF. The chain couples TRBV27 to TRBJ1-2, with D possibly TRBD1 on 5 matching bases. Germline lookup yields CDR1 MNHEY and CDR2 SMNVEV (reference sequence). The CDR3 spans 13 residues. Between the trimmed V and J ends, which lost 4 bases and 4 bases, there was a span of 10 bases.

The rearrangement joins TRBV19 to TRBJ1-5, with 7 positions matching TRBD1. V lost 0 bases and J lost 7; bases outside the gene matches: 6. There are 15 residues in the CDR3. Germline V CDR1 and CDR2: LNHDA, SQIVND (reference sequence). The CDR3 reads CASSIEATGPQPQHF. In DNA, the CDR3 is TGTGCCAGTAGTATAGAGGCGACAGGGCCCCAGCCCCAGCATTTT.

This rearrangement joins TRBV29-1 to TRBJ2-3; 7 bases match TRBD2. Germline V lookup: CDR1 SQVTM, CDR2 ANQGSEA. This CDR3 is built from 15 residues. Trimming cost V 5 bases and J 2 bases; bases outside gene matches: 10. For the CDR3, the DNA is TGCAGCGTTAACCTTGGGGGGGGATACACAGATACGCAGTATTTT. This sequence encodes CSVNLGGGYTDTQYF.

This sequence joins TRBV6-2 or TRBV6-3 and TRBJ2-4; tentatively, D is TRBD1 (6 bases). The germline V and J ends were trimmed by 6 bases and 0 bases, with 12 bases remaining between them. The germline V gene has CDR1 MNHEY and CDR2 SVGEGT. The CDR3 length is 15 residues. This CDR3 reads CASSPWGLAKNIQYF. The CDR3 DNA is TGTGCCAGCAGCCCTTGGGGGCTAGCCAAAAACATTCAGTACTTC.

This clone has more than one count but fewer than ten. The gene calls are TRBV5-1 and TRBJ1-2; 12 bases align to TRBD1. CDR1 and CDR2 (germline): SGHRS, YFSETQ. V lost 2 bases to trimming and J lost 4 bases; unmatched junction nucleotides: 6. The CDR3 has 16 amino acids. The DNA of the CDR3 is TGCGCCAGCAGCTTAGGGACAGGGGGCGCCATCTATGGCTACACCTTC. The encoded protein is CASSLGTGGAIYGYTF.

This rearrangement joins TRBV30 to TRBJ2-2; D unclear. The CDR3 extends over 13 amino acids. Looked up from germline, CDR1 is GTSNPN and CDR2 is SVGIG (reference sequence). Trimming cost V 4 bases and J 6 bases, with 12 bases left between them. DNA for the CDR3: TGTGCCTGGACCGTCCAAGGATCCGGGGAGCTGTTTTTT. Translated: CAWTVQGSGELFF.

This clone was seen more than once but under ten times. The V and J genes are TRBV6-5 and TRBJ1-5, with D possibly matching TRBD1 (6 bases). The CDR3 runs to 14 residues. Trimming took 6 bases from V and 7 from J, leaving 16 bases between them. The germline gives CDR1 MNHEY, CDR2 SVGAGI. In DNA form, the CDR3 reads TGTGCCAGCAGGGCGGACAGCCCCCGGCAGCCCCAGCATTTT. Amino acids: CASRADSPRQPQHF.

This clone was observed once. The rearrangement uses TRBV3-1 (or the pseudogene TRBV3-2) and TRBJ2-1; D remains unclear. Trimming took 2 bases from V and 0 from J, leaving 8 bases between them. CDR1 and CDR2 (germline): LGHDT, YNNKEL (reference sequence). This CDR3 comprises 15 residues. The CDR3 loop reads CASSQSRRSYNEQFF. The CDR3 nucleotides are TGTGCCAGCAGCCAATCCCGGCGCTCCTACAATGAGCAGTTCTTC.

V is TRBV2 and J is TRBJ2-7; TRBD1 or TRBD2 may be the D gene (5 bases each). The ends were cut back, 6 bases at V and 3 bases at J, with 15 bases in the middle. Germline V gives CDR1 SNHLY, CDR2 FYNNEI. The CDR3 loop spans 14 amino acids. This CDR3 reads CASRTAGRGYEQYF. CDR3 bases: TGTGCCAGCAGGACCGCAGGGAGAGGCTACGAGCAGTACTTC.

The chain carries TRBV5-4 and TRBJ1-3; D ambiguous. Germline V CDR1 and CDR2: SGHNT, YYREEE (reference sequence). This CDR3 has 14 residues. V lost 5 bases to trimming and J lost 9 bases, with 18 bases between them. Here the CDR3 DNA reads TGTGCCAGCAGTAAGGACTTCTATTCAGGCACCATATATTTT. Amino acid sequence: CASSKDFYSGTIYF.

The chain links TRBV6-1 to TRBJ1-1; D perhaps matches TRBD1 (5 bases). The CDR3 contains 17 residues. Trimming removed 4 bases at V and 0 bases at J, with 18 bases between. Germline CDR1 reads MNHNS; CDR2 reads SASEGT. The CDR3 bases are TGTGCCAGCAGTGTTCATAAATGGACAAGGATGAACACTGAAGCTTTCTTT. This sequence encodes CASSVHKWTRMNTEAFF.

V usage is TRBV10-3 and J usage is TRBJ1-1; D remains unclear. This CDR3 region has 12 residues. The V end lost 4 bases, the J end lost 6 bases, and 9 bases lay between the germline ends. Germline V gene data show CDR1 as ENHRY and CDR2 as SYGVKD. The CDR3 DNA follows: TGTGCCATCAGTGGGGTGGGGTCTGAAGCTTTCTTT. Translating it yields CAISGVGSEAFF.

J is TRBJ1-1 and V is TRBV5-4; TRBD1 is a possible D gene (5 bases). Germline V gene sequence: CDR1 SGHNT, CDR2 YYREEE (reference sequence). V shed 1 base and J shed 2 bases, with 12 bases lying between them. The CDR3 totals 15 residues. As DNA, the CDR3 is TGTGCCAGCAGCTTGAGACAGAAGCTCAACACTGAAGCTTTCTTT. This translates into CASSLRQKLNTEAFF.

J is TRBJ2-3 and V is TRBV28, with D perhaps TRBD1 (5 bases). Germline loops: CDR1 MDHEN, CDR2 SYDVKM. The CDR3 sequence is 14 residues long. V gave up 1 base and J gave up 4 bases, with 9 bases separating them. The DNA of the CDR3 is TGTGCCAGCAGTTTATCAGGGAATGCAGATACGCAGTATTTT. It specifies CASSLSGNADTQYF.

CDR3 sequence (DNA): TGTGCCAGCAGCTTAACCCGGACCAAAGAGACCCAGTACTTC. Protein: CASSLTRTKETQYF. The chain links TRBV7-2 to TRBJ2-5; unclear D gene. The CDR3 length is 14 residues. CDR1 and CDR2 from the germline V gene are SGHTA and FQGNSA. V was shortened by 2 bases and J by 3 bases, with 10 bases between the two germline ends.

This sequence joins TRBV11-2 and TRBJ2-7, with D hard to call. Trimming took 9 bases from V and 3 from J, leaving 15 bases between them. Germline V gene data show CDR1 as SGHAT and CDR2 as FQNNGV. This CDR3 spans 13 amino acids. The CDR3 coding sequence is TGTGCCAGTCGCACGATGGGTCGCTACGAGCAGTACGTC. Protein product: CASRTMGRYEQYV.

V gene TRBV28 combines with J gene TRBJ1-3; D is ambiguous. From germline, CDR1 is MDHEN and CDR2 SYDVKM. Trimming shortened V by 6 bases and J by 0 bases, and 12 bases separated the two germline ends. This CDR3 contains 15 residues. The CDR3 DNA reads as TGTGCCAGCAGGGACTTCACCGGCTCTGGAAACACCATATATTTT. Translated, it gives CASRDFTGSGNTIYF.

CDR3 in DNA: TGTGCCATCAGTGAGCCCAAGTTAGGCAATGAGCAGTTCTTC. This sequence encodes CAISEPKLGNEQFF. The chain carries TRBV10-3 and TRBJ2-1; D call uncertain. With 2 bases removed from V and 6 bases from J, the gap between germline ends came to 11 bases. Germline loops: CDR1 ENHRY, CDR2 SYGVKD. This CDR3 has 14 amino acids.

The CDR3 nucleotides are TGTGCCAGTAGTATTTTAGGCTCCTTCTCTGGAAACACCATATATTTT. Its translation: CASSILGSFSGNTIYF. The chain recombines TRBV19 with TRBJ1-3; D is uncertain. V lost 3 bases and J lost 0, with 12 bases in between. CDR1 and CDR2 from the germline V gene are LNHDA and SQIVND (reference sequence). The CDR3 runs to 16 residues.

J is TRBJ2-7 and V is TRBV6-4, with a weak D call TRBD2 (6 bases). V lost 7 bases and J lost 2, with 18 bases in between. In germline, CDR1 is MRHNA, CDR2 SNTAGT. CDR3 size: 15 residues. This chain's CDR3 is CASIPSRGWPYEQYV. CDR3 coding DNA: TGTGCCAGCATCCCGAGCCGGGGGTGGCCCTACGAGCAGTACGTC.

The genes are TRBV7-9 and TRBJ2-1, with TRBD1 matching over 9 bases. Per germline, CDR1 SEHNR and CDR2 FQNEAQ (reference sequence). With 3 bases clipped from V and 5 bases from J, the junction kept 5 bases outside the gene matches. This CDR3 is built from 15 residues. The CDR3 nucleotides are TGTGCCAGCAGCTTTCCGGGACAGGGAAACAATGAGCAGTTCTTC. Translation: CASSFPGQGNNEQFF.

The CDR3 loop is CASSRTSGAWQYF. For the CDR3, the DNA is TGTGCCAGCAGCCGGACTAGCGGGGCGTGGCAGTACTTC. V and J are TRBV7-3 and TRBJ2-7, with 12 nucleotides matching TRBD2. Germline V gene lookup returns CDR1 SGHTA and CDR2 FQGTGA. J lost 9 bases, V lost 5 bases, and 5 bases had no gene match. This CDR3 region has 13 residues. Full variable domain (missing parts from reference TRBV7-3 and TRBJ2-7): GAGVSQTPSNKVTEKGKYVELRCDPISGHTALYWYRQSLGQGPEFLIYFQGTGAADDSGLPNDRFFAVRPEGSVSTLKIQRTERGDSAVYLCASSRTSGAWQYFGPGTRLTVT.